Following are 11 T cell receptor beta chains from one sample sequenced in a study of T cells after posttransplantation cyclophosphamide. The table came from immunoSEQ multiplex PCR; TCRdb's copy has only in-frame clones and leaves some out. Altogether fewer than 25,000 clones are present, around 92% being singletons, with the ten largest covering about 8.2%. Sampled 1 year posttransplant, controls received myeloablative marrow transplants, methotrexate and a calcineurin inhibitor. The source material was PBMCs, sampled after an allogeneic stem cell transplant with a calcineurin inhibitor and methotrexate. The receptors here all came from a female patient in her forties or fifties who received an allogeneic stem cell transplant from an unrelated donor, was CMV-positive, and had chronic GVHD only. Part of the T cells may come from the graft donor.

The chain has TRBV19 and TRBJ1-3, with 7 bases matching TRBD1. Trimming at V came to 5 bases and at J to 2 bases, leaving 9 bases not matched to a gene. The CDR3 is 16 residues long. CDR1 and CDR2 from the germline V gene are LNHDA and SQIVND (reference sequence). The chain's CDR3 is CASSVDRDSPGNTIYF. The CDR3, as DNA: TGTGCCAGTAGTGTCGACCGGGACAGTCCTGGAAACACCATATATTTT.

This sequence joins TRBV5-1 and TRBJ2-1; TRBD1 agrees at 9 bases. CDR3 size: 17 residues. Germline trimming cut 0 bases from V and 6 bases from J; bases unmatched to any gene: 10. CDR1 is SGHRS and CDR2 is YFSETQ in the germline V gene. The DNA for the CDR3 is TGCGCCAGCAGCTTGGGGGGGGGACAGGGTACGGGCAATGAGCAGTTCTTC. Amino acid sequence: CASSLGGGQGTGNEQFF.

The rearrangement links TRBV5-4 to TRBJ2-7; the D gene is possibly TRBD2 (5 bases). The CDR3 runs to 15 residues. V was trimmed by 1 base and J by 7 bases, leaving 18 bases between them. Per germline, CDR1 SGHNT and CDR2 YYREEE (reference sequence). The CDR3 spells CASSLKLARAGEQYF. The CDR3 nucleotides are TGTGCCAGCAGCTTGAAGTTGGCGCGGGCGGGTGAGCAGTACTTC.

The CDR3 protein is CASSYSGQTYEQYF. The CDR3 DNA reads as TGTGCCAGCAGTTACTCGGGGCAGACCTACGAGCAGTACTTC. The chain employs TRBV6-6 and TRBJ2-7, with TRBD1 as a possible D gene (5 bases). Germline V gene data show CDR1 as MNHNY and CDR2 as SVGAGI (reference sequence). V gave up 0 bases and J gave up 2 bases, with 8 bases separating them. This CDR3 is built from 14 residues.

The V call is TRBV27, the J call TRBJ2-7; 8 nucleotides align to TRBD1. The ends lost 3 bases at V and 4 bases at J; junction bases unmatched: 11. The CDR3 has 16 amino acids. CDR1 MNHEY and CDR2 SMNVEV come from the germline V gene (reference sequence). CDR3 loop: CASSLGSGDRTYEQYF. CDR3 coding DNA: TGTGCCAGCAGTTTGGGTTCCGGGGACAGGACTTACGAGCAGTACTTC.

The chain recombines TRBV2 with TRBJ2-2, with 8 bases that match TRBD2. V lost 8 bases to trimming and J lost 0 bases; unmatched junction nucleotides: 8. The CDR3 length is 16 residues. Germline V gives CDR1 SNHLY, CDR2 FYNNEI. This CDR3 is CASGTSGNANTGELFF. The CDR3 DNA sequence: TGTGCCAGCGGAACTAGCGGTAACGCGAACACCGGGGAGCTGTTTTTT.

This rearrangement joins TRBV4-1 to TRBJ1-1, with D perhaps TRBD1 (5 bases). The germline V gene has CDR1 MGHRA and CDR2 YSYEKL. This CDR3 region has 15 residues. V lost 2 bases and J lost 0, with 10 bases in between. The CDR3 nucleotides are TGCGCCAGCAGCCAACGGGGGATAATGAACACTGAAGCTTTCTTT. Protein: CASSQRGIMNTEAFF.

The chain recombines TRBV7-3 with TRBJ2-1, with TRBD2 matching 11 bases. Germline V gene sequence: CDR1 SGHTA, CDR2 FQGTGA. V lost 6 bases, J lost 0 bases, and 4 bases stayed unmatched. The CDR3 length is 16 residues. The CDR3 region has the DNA TGTGCCAGCAGTTACCTAGCGGGGGGCTCCTACAATGAGCAGTTCTTC. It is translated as CASSYLAGGSYNEQFF.

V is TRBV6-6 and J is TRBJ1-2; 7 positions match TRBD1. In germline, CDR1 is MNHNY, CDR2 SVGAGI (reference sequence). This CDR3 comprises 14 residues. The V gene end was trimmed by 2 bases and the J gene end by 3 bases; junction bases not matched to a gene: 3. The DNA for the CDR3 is TGTGCCAGCAGTTACAGCCAGGGGGACTATGGCTACACCTTC. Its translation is CASSYSQGDYGYTF.

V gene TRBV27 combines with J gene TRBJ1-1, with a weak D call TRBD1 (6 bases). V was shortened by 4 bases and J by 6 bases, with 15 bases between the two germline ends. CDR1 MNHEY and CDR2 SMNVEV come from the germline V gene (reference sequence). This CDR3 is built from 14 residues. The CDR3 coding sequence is TGTGCCAGCAGTTGGGTAGGGACACTGTCTGAAGCTTTCTTT. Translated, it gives CASSWVGTLSEAFF.

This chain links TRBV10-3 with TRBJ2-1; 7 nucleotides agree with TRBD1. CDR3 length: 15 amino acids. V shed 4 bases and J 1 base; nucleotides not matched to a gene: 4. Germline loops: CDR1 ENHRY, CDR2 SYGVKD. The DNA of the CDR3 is TGTGCCATCAGTGGTGTCAGGGGGTCCTACAATGAGCAGTTCTTC. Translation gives CAISGVRGSYNEQFF.